The clone carrying this TCR beta chain was seen ten or more times. Its matching antigen is unknown. This entry is derived from a study of early T cells in non-severe SARS-CoV-2 infection. Study summary: It was bulk RNA from unsorted whole blood that was sequenced, and the chains were unpaired. General study points: Matching against VDJdb likely underestimated virus-specific expansions, favoring anti-spike CD8.

Germline CDR1 MNHNS, CDR2 SASEGT. V shed 5 bases and J 5 bases; nucleotides not matched to a gene: 9. The CDR3 runs to 15 residues. Individual cDNA molecules each received unique molecular identifiers attached to them. TCRdb called the 5' RACE reads again in MiXCR, with one record for every CDR3 protein. The sample gives about 110,000 distinct CDR3 sequences, roughly an eighth of which show up once; 3% to 4.5% is in the top ten. This receptor was obtained from an adult who was a healthcare worker with PCR-confirmed SARS-CoV-2 infection or an uninfected control (not recorded which). The chain recombines TRBV6-1 with TRBJ2-3, with 8 bases lining up with TRBD2. The sequenced sample was whole blood, obtained at baseline. The CDR3: CASSSTSGVGDTQYF. In nucleotides, the CDR3 is TGTGCCAGCAGTTCTACTAGCGGAGTGGGAGATACGCAGTATTTT.